What follows are 18 T cell receptor beta chains derived from one specimen sequenced in a study of T-cell reconstitution after alpha-beta-depleted transplantation in children. Unique molecular identifiers were used in preparing the TCRbeta library. TCRdb analysed the PCR reads with MiXCR anew, one entry per CDR3 protein. The sample contains a few hundred thousand distinct CDR3 sequences, about 11% of which appear only once. This material consisted of PBMCs from the stem cell graft donor, taken from the stem cell graft. Receptors originate from a human donor who donated a stem cell graft to a child with acute myeloid leukemia.

This clonotype was counted many times. The chain combines TRBV7-6 with TRBJ1-1; the match to TRBD1 covers 8 bases. V lost 1 base and J lost 3; bases outside the gene matches: 4. The CDR3 is 15 residues long. CDR1 and CDR2 (germline): SGHVS, FNYEAQ. CDR3 coding DNA: TGTGCCAGCAGCTTAGGGACAGGGAAGTACACTGAAGCTTTCTTT. This translates into CASSLGTGKYTEAFF.

About this clonotype: Being one base from a much bigger clone, this may be a read error. The chain links TRBV6-4 to TRBJ2-3; 7 nucleotides line up with TRBD1. The length of the CDR3 is 17 residues. CDR1 is MRHNA and CDR2 is SNTAGT in the germline V gene. CDR3 nucleotides: TGTCCCAGCAGTGACAAGGGGGCAAAGGGTGAGACAGATACGCAGTATTTT. Protein: CPSSDKGAKGETDTQYF.

This clonotype came up a few times. This chain links TRBV6-2 or TRBV6-3 with TRBJ2-3; 13 nucleotides agree with TRBD2. This CDR3 is built from 19 residues. Trimming at V came to 2 bases and at J to 6 bases, leaving 14 bases not matched to a gene. Germline V gene lookup returns CDR1 MNHEY and CDR2 SVGEGT. In DNA form, the CDR3 reads TGTGCCAGCAGTTACCCCCAACTAGCGGGGGGGCCTTTCGTCGATACGCAGTATTTT. Its protein product is CASSYPQLAGGPFVDTQYF.

This clonotype has ten or more counts. This chain joins TRBV5-1 and TRBJ2-7, with 12 nucleotides matching TRBD1. The germline gives CDR1 SGHRS, CDR2 YFSETQ. Unmatched junction bases numbered 9, after V lost 7 bases and J lost 4 bases. The CDR3 has 15 residues. CDR3 in amino acids: CASSWGTGGGYEQYF. The CDR3 nucleotides read TGCGCCAGCTCCTGGGGGACAGGGGGCGGTTACGAGCAGTACTTC.

This rearrangement joins TRBV20-1 to TRBJ2-3; D unclear. The length of the CDR3 is 14 residues. V was shortened by 2 bases and J by 4 bases, with 13 bases between the two germline ends. From germline, CDR1 is DFQATT and CDR2 SNEGSKA (reference sequence). The CDR3 reads CSARRDGGPDTQYF. CDR3 sequence (DNA): TGCAGTGCTAGAAGAGACGGCGGCCCAGATACGCAGTATTTT.

In this sample, this clonotype turned up a few times. The chain links TRBV6-5 to TRBJ2-1; TRBD1 agrees at 12 bases. The J segment lost 7 bases and the V segment lost 0 bases, leaving 4 bases of the junction unmatched. This CDR3 has 16 amino acids. Germline V gene sequence: CDR1 MNHEY, CDR2 SVGAGI. CDR3 loop: CASSYSGTGGRNEQFF. The CDR3 nucleotides are TGTGCCAGCAGTTACTCTGGGACAGGGGGCCGAAATGAGCAGTTCTTC.

This clonotype was counted a few times. The chain has TRBV20-1 and TRBJ1-5, with TRBD1 identical over 7 bases. The CDR3 covers 13 residues. Looked up from germline, CDR1 is DFQATT and CDR2 is SNEGSKA (reference sequence). V gave up 5 bases and J gave up 0 bases; unmatched junction bases: 1. The CDR3: CSAGTDSNQPQHF. The CDR3 DNA follows: TGCAGTGCTGGGACAGATAGCAATCAGCCCCAGCATTTT.

The gene calls are TRBV7-8 and TRBJ1-2, with D perhaps matching TRBD1 (6 bases). V was clipped by 2 bases and J by 0 bases, with 16 bases between them. Germline loops: CDR1 SGHVS, CDR2 FQNEAQ. There are 17 residues in the CDR3. The CDR3: CASSLLFRGDANYGYTF. Written as DNA, the CDR3 is TGTGCCAGCAGCTTACTTTTCAGGGGTGACGCTAACTATGGCTACACCTTC.

V usage is TRBV11-2 and J usage is TRBJ2-5, with a tentative D call TRBD1 (5 bases). With 0 bases removed from V and 5 bases from J, the gap between germline ends came to 13 bases. Germline V gives CDR1 SGHAT, CDR2 FQNNGV. CDR3 length: 15 residues. DNA of the CDR3: TGTGCCAGCAGCTTAGAGGGGCGGTACGGTGAGACCCAGTACTTC. Protein product: CASSLEGRYGETQYF.

The chain employs TRBV4-1 and TRBJ2-4; D is undetermined. CDR1 and CDR2 (germline): MGHRA, YSYEKL. CDR3 length: 14 residues. Trimming pared 3 bases from V and 1 base from J, leaving 7 bases between. The DNA of the CDR3 is TGCGCCAGCAGCCAGCGAGTGGCCAAAAACATTCAGTACTTC. Translated, it gives CASSQRVAKNIQYF.

The chain joins TRBV29-1 to TRBJ2-5; D may be TRBD2 (5 bases). Germline V CDR1 and CDR2: SQVTM, ANQGSEA. CDR3 length: 11 amino acids. Between the trimmed V and J ends, which lost 2 bases and 11 bases, there was a span of 12 bases. CDR3 sequence reads: CSVETGEPQYF. The CDR3 DNA sequence: TGCAGCGTTGAAACCGGGGAACCTCAGTACTTC.

This clonotype was found a few times. The rearrangement joins TRBV5-1 to TRBJ2-7; 8 bases fit TRBD1. Germline CDR1 and CDR2: SGHRS and YFSETQ. The CDR3 has 14 residues. The V and J ends lost 3 bases and 7 bases, in that order; junction bases with no gene match: 9. CDR3: CASSWNGQGGEQYV. The CDR3 nucleotides read TGCGCCAGCAGCTGGAACGGACAGGGCGGGGAGCAGTACGTC.

This clonotype has more than one count but fewer than ten. DNA for the CDR3: TGTGCCAGCAGCTTGAAGCGCCCAACGAACACTGAAGCTTTCTTT. Translated: CASSLKRPTNTEAFF. V is TRBV5-6 and J is TRBJ1-1, with D unresolved. Trimming removed 1 base at V and 1 base at J, with 11 bases between. The CDR3 is 15 residues long. Germline V gene data show CDR1 as SGHDT and CDR2 as YYEEEE.

The rearrangement links TRBV19 to TRBJ2-1, with D perhaps TRBD1 (5 bases). V shed 3 bases and J shed 4 bases, with 19 bases lying between them. CDR3 length: 17 amino acids. Germline assignment: CDR1 LNHDA and CDR2 SQIVND (reference sequence). CDR3 bases: TGTGCCAGTAGTATGCCTAGGGGTTTGGCGGTTTACAATGAGCAGTTCTTC. Residues: CASSMPRGLAVYNEQFF.

This clonotype has a handful of counts. The chain links TRBV12-3 or TRBV12-4 to TRBJ1-1; no reliable D call. The CDR3 contains 13 residues. Trimming took 2 bases from V and 4 from J, leaving 8 bases between them. For the CDR3, the DNA is TGTGCCAGCAGTTTAATGACGGGCACTGAAGCTTTCTTT. This gives the protein CASSLMTGTEAFF.

The chain joins TRBV3-1 to TRBJ2-1; D may be TRBD2 (5 bases). Germline V gene data show CDR1 as LGHDT and CDR2 as YNNKEL (reference sequence). V was cut by 6 bases and J by 12 bases, with 15 bases left in between. The CDR3 length is 12 residues. CDR3 sequence: CASSLSDGGQFF. CDR3 coding DNA: TGTGCCAGCAGTCTATCGGACGGAGGGCAGTTCTTC.

The chain carries TRBV3-1 and TRBJ2-7; no clear D gene. CDR3 size: 13 residues. CDR1 is LGHDT, CDR2 YNNKEL, per germline (reference sequence). V was shortened by 1 base and J by 1 base, with 5 bases between the two germline ends. The CDR3 nucleotides are TGTGCCAGCAGCCAAGCGGCATCCTACGAGCAGTACTTC. Its translation: CASSQAASYEQYF.

This clonotype was counted a few times. CDR3 sequence (DNA): TGTGCCAGCAGCCCGGTTCAGTCCTATGGCTACACCTTC. It specifies CASSPVQSYGYTF. The chain is built from TRBV3-1 and TRBJ1-2, with D unclear. CDR3 length equals 13 residues. Deletions cut 4 bases from V and 4 bases from J, with 10 bases between. Germline-derived CDR1 and CDR2 are LGHDT and YNNKEL (reference sequence).